This T cell receptor (beta chain) appears in the sequencing data of a study of T cells in Graves' hyperthyroidism and ophthalmopathy. The diagnostic basis comprised clinical symptoms, serum thyroxine and TRAb, thyroid ultrasound and orbital computed tomography. A remark on this clonotype: Antigen: not known.

This CDR3 has 18 residues. The germline V gene has CDR1 SQVTM and CDR2 ANQGSEA. V trimming: 6 bases; J trimming: 5 bases; junction bases outside the gene matches: 21. Findings and caveats of the study: The blood repertoire included most of the expanded thyroid clonotypes above 0.001.

RNA transcripts were the template for amplifying TCR beta CDR3 regions. HTBI primers were the set used in a first-round RT-PCR of the TCR CDR3. MiXCR, applied by TCRdb to the multiplex PCR reads, yields one record per CDR3 protein. The data contain over 500,000 distinct CDR3 sequences, about 15% of them seen just once; the ten biggest clones take up roughly 14%. The V and J genes are TRBV29-1 and TRBJ2-3; 9 bases match TRBD2. The receptor was isolated from a woman between 35 and 50 years old with Graves' hyperthyroidism. The specimen sequenced was blood. CDR3 DNA: TGCAGCGTCACTCCACCACCGGGACTAGCAGGGTTTTTAGATACGCAGTATTTT. It specifies CSVTPPPGLAGFLDTQYF.